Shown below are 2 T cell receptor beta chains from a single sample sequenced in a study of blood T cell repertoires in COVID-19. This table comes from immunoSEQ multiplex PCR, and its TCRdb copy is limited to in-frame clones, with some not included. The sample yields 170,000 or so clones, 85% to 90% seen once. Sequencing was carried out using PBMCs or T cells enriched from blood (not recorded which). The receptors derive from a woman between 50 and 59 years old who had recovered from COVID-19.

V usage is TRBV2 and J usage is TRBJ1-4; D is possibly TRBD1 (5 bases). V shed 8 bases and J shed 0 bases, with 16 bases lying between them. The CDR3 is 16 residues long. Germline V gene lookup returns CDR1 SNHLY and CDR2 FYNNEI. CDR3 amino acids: CASGAGPLSTNEKLFF. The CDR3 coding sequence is TGTGCCAGCGGGGCAGGGCCCCTTTCAACTAATGAAAAACTGTTTTTT.

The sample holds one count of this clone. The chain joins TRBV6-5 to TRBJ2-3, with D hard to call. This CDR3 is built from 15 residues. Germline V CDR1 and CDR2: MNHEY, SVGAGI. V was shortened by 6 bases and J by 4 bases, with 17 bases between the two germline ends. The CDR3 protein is CASSQLTGSADTQYF. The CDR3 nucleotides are TGTGCCAGCAGCCAACTGACGGGTTCCGCAGATACGCAGTATTTT.